This TCR beta chain was sequenced for a study of CD8 T cells in Susac syndrome. CDR1 is ENHRY and CDR2 is SYGVKD in the germline V gene. The germline V and J ends were trimmed by 9 bases and 5 bases, with 16 bases remaining between them. CDR3 size: 13 residues. Reverse transcription of roughly 0.5 to 1 ug RNA was carried out with random hexamers. The TCR beta CDR3 was amplified by immunoSEQ multiplex PCR across 54 Vbeta, 13 Jbeta. Each CDR3 protein gets one entry after TCRdb re-called the immunoSEQ multiplex PCR reads with MiXCR. The profile shows 300,000 to 350,000 distinct CDR3 sequences, approximately 90% of them singletons.

The chain uses TRBV10-3 and TRBJ1-2; D is possibly TRBD1 (6 bases). The TCR originated in a human donor with multiple sclerosis. Sequences were obtained from CD4+ T cells from PBMCs. CDR3 coding DNA: TGTGCCATACACCTACAGGGAGGATATGGCTACACCTTC. Translation: CAIHLQGGYGYTF.